This entry describes one TCR beta chain. These data belong to a study of shared clonotypes between healthy human individuals. The overall study: Serving as donors were two women and a few men, whose ages spanned 18 to 49. Each donor's CD8 memory used one plate, CD8 naive two, each CD4 subset three.

Evenly divided among several immunoSEQ plates was the genomic DNA of each subset. Using immunoSEQ multiplex PCR, the repertoire was profiled, and TCRdb retains in-frame clones only, with some absent. The sample consists of some 1,900,000 clones, just under 95% of them appearing once. Naive CD8 isolation took CD45RO-negative cells positively selected for CCR7 and excluded terminally differentiated effector memory CD45RA+ cells. The CDR3 has 15 residues. Trimming pared 3 bases from V and 0 bases from J, leaving 13 bases between. Germline assignment: CDR1 SGHRS and CDR2 YFSETQ. This sequence originates from a man younger than 35 in good health. The sample taken for sequencing was naive CD8+ T cells sorted from blood. V gene TRBV5-1 combines with J gene TRBJ2-7; no reliable D call. The chain's CDR3 is CASSWTDASSYEQYF. The CDR3 nucleotides read TGCGCCAGCAGCTGGACGGATGCAAGCTCCTACGAGCAGTACTTC. Complete variable domain (other parts from reference TRBV5-1 and TRBJ2-7): KAGVTQTPRYLIKTRGQQVTLSCSPISGHRSVSWYQQTPGQGLQFLFEYFSETQRNKGNFPGRFSGRQFSNSRSEMNVSTLELGDSALYLCASSWTDASSYEQYFGPGTRLTVT.